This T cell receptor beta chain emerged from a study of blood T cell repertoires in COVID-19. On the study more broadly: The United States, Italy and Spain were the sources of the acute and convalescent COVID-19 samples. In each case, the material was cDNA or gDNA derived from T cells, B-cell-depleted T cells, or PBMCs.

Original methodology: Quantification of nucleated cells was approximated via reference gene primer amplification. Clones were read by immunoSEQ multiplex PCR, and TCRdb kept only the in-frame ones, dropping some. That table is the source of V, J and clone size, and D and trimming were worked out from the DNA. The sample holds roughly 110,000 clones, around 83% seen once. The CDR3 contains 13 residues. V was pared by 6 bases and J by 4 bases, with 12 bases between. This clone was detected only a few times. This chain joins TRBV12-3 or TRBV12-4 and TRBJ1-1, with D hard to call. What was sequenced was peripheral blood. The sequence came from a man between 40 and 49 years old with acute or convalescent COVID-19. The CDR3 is CASSLERGTEAFF. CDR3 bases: TGTGCCAGCAGCCTGGAACGGGGCACTGAAGCTTTCTTT.